This record covers a single T cell receptor (beta chain). Its target is not known. This cohort consisted of healthy bone marrow donors. The data were obtained in a study of cytomegalovirus exposure and HLA in healthy donors. Notes on the study in general: Likely technical artifact: a cluster of highly shared sequence variants. Later, an analysis showed that TCR beta chains associated with HLA were more clonally expanded than others that were equally common. Cytomegalovirus association was listed for under 200 TCR beta chains.

This CDR3 is built from 16 residues. V lost 0 bases, J lost 8 bases, and 19 bases lay in between. In germline, CDR1 is LNHDA, CDR2 SQIVND (reference sequence). The primer mix had 60 Vbeta and 13 Jbeta primers. The assay was immunoSEQ multiplex PCR, and TCRdb's table has in-frame clones only and misses some. The sample has roughly 100,000 clones, more than 65% seen once. The sequence was collected from a woman aged 18 to 35 in good health and CMV-seropositive. This chain links TRBV19 with TRBJ1-1; maybe TRBD1 (6 bases). The sequenced sample was PBMCs. CDR3 sequence reads: CASSIEGALSPFEAFF. As DNA, the CDR3 is TGTGCCAGTAGTATAGAGGGGGCCCTAAGTCCTTTCGAAGCTTTCTTT.